This T cell receptor (beta chain) was documented in a study of CD8 T cells in ankylosing spondylitis. Scientists made TCR beta libraries using quantitative 5'-RACE with molecular barcodes. TCRdb recomputed calls from the 5' RACE reads with MiXCR, one row per CDR3 protein. The sample records a few hundred thousand distinct CDR3 sequences, about 12% being singletons. Comments on this clonotype: Its specificity is unknown.

Overall study findings and caveats: A CD8+ phenotype characterized the disease-linked clones, which were relatively rare in peripheral blood. Clones linked to disease were reported to show significant enrichment in matched ankylosing spondylitis synovial fluid. In synovial fluid and blood from reactive arthritis, some motif variants were previously reported. For ankylosing spondylitis blood, a TCR beta motif of under ten highly homologous variants appeared characteristic.

Germline trimming cut 5 bases from V and 5 bases from J; bases unmatched to any gene: 11. The CDR3 is made up of 14 amino acids. Germline assignment: CDR1 DFQATT and CDR2 SNEGSKA (reference sequence). The rearrangement links TRBV20-1 to TRBJ2-7, with TRBD2 identical over 8 bases. This TCR derives from a male donor with ankylosing spondylitis. Sequencing was done on a sample of blood, either unsorted or a sorted T cell fraction (not recorded which). CDR3 region: CSADPASGSDEQYF. The CDR3, as DNA: TGCAGTGCTGATCCCGCCAGCGGGAGTGACGAGCAGTACTTC.